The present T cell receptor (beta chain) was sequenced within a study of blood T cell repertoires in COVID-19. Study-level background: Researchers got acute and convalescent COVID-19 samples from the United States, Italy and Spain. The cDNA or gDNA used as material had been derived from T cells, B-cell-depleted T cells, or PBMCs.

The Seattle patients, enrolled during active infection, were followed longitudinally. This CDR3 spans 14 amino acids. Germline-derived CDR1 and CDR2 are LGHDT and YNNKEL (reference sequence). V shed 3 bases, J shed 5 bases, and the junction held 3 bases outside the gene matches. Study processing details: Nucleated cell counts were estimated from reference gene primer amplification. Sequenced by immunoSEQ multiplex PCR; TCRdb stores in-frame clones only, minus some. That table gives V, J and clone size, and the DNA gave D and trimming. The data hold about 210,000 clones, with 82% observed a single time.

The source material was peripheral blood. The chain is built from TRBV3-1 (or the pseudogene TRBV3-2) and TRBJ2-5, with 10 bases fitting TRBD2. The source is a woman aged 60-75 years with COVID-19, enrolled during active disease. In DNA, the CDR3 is TGTGCCAGCAGCCAGACTAGCGGGCGGGAGACCCAGTACTTC. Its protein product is CASSQTSGRETQYF.